These T cell receptor beta chains were read from a single sample in a study of cytomegalovirus exposure and HLA in healthy donors. Using immunoSEQ multiplex PCR, the repertoire was profiled, and TCRdb retains in-frame clones only, with some absent. Of over 150,000 clones listed, around 80% are singletons. Sequencing was done on a sample of PBMCs. The receptor source for this set is an older woman in good health and CMV-seropositive. CDR3s leave out the opening cysteine and the closing phenylalanine or tryptophan. The D gene is left open where the match is weak. The size field is filled for only some rows; it gives once, few, many or a size class.

cdr3_aa,v_call,d_call,j_call,clone_size
ASSAGQGNTDTQY,TRBV5-4,TRBD1,TRBJ2-3,.
ASSPAIATNEKLF,TRBV9,.,TRBJ1-4,.
ASRQGKNSPLH,TRBV28,.,TRBJ1-6,.
ASTTLTRVS,TRBV2,.,TRBJ1-2,.
ASSKPGQGTYEQY,TRBV6-5,TRBD1,TRBJ2-7,.
ASTPGGQGLGGYT,TRBV6-5,TRBD1,TRBJ1-2,.
AISVGQGTGNTIY,TRBV10-3,.,TRBJ1-3,.
ASRPTSGKSETQY,TRBV5-1,TRBD2,TRBJ2-5,.
ASSLSARRYEQY,TRBV28,.,TRBJ2-7,.
ASSLGSTGFDEQY,TRBV7-2,.,TRBJ2-7,.
ASSLVQGTYNEQF,TRBV5-6,.,TRBJ2-1,.
ASSQDRFGASGANGLT,TRBV4-2,.,TRBJ2-6,.
ASSLPTEFYGYT,TRBV28,.,TRBJ1-2,.
ASSHAGGTGPNTIY,TRBV7-2,TRBD1,TRBJ1-3,.
ASSHGQDGNTIY,TRBV4-1,TRBD1,TRBJ1-3,few
ASSTTGQRYEQY,TRBV28,.,TRBJ2-7,.
ASSLSRGQGGYT,TRBV28,TRBD1,TRBJ1-2,.
ASGVAGGADTQY,TRBV5-1,TRBD2,TRBJ2-3,few
ASSARTSGVTGANVLT,TRBV11-2,TRBD2,TRBJ2-6,once
ASSDRGRDYGYT,TRBV19,TRBD1,TRBJ1-2,.
ASSPRGTIY,TRBV28,.,TRBJ1-3,.
AWSSGDGYT,TRBV30,.,TRBJ1-2,.
ASSLDGQNEQF,TRBV11-2,.,TRBJ2-1,once
ATSRERTGEQY,TRBV15,TRBD1,.,.
SSSLDRPFKNYGYT,TRBV7-9,.,TRBJ1-2,.
ASSLQRGVGGNEQF,TRBV5-1,TRBD2,TRBJ2-1,.
ASSTTGDRAQGYT,TRBV7-9,TRBD1,TRBJ1-2,.
ASSLPSTGSDSPLH,TRBV28,TRBD1,TRBJ1-6,.
ASSNGQNYEQY,TRBV28,.,TRBJ2-7,.